This T cell receptor beta chain is from a study of cytomegalovirus exposure and HLA in healthy donors. A multiplex PCR was run with 60 Vbeta primers and 13 Jbeta primers. Produced via immunoSEQ multiplex PCR; TCRdb's table is partial and in-frame only. The repertoire consists of approximately 140,000 clones, with more than 60% occurring once and the leading ten covering about 2.8%. Samples came from healthy bone marrow donors. The CDR3 runs 12 residues. The junction had 4 bases not matched to a gene; V was cut back by 5 bases and J by 6 bases. CDR1 is SGHDT and CDR2 is YYEEEE in the germline V gene. Material: PBMCs. This chain joins TRBV5-6 and TRBJ1-2; 7 nucleotides agree with TRBD1. The clonotype comes from a male donor in good health and CMV-seronegative. In nucleotides, the CDR3 is TGTGCCAGCAGTCGACAGGGCGATGGCTACACCTTC. It codes for CASSRQGDGYTF.